This T cell receptor (beta chain) was obtained from a study of technical replicates of blood from a handful of donors. Germline CDR1 is SGHVS and CDR2 is FNYEAQ. After removal of 6 bases from V and 2 bases from J, the junction contained 10 bases not matched to a gene. The CDR3 totals 15 residues. This table comes from immunoSEQ multiplex PCR, and its TCRdb copy is limited to in-frame clones, with some not included. The sample holds roughly 12,000 clones, 92% seen once. Sequencing was carried out using PBMCs. This TCR came from a human donor in good health. The chain uses TRBV7-6 and TRBJ2-7, with 7 bases matching TRBD2. The CDR3 loop reads CASRGEGTLAYEQYF. Written as DNA, the CDR3 is TGTGCCAGCAGGGGGGAGGGGACCCTAGCCTACGAGCAGTACTTC.